Sequencing of this T cell receptor (beta chain) was carried out in a study of cytomegalovirus exposure and HLA in healthy donors. Researchers ran the PCR with 60 Vbeta and 13 Jbeta primers. Sequenced by immunoSEQ multiplex PCR; TCRdb stores in-frame clones only, minus some. The profile shows about 170,000 clones, 82% of them singletons. This CDR3 spans 15 amino acids. The germline gives CDR1 MNHEY, CDR2 SVGAGI. The J segment lost 6 bases and the V segment lost 6 bases, leaving 8 bases of the junction unmatched. The source of this sequence is a male donor in good health and CMV-seronegative. Sequencing used PBMCs. The V gene is TRBV6-5, the J gene TRBJ2-2, with 9 bases matching TRBD1. DNA of the CDR3: TGTGCCAGCAGCCGGAGGACAGGGGCGGCCGGGGAGCTGTTTTTT. Amino acids: CASSRRTGAAGELFF.